This section outlines one T cell receptor (beta chain) sequence together with its context. There are many counts of this clonotype. No cognate antigen has been identified for it. It has no much larger one-base neighbor in the sample; base qualities were not kept. The TCR beta CDR3 regions were amplified from the RNA transcripts. A first-round RT-PCR of the TCR CDR3 used the HTBI primer set with the Qiagen OneStep RT-PCR kit. Libraries were constructed in a second round of multiplex PCR, after which size selection and purification were carried out. The libraries were sequenced on an Illumina HiSeq2000 using paired-end 100 bp reads. Under the source paper's analysis protocol: Raw data were processed with SOAPnuke, discarding reads with adapters, uncalled bases, mean Phred below 15, or no exact constant-primer or identifier match. High-quality paired reads were merged with COPE v1.2.5, and unique nucleotide sequences were defined as clonotypes. MiTCR v1.1 was used to align the clonotypes against IMGT TRBV, TRBD and TRBJ reference segments. The analysis was restricted to V-J combinations with a frequency above 0.0001, which together covered 99.2% of the repertoires. The TCS score was defined as F50 (clonal expansion) divided by E x V (chaos), with BLOSUM62-based TCRdist calculated between CDR3 peptides within each V-J. Welch's t-statistics and random forest reduced 514 V-J features to 10 to 15, which were used in a naive Bayes classifier (R e1071). The similarity between thyroid and blood repertoires was quantified using the Morisita-Horn index. In TCRdb, the public reads were trimmed at Q25 with fastp and aligned with MiXCR, with productive beta chains retained. A single entry per CDR3 protein holds the most common genes and DNA from its merged rows. TCRdb, rather than the study authors, made the V and J calls. The sample table shows 500,000 to 600,000 distinct CDR3 sequences, and about 45% are seen once. The top ten clonotypes cover 15% to 20% of the sample.

Patients with uncontrolled infections, other autoimmune diseases, pregnancy or lactation were excluded. Diagnoses relied on clinical symptoms, serum thyroxine and TRAb, thyroid ultrasound and orbital computed tomography. Total RNA was extracted with Trizol reagent, and quality was checked on an Agilent 2100 Bioanalyzer. The germline V and J ends show losses of 6 bases and 11 bases respectively, and no gene match explains 10 bases of the junction. The CDR3 spans 13 residues, from the cysteine through the phenylalanine. The read is trimmed to its CDR3 DNA, 39 bases read in frame from base 1. This record belongs to a study of T cells in Graves' hyperthyroidism and ophthalmopathy (dated by TCRdb to between 2018 and 2021). Concerning the study at large: A discovery cohort of 95 to 100 patients, about 40 with Graves' ophthalmopathy and 55 to 60 with stable Graves' hyperthyroidism, was used to find distinguishing TCR V-J signatures. Thyroid tissue and blood T-cell repertoires from six Graves' hyperthyroidism patients were also compared in the study. After blood sampling, hyperthyroidism patients were treated with methimazole at a starting dose of 30 mg daily, and ophthalmopathy patients were treated with high-dose intravenous methylprednisolone. The roughly 91 discovery patients were randomly divided into training and test sets at a 7:3 ratio. TCR Vbeta CDR3 sequencing of 130 to 150 peripheral blood samples (43 ophthalmopathy, about 74 hyperthyroidism and some 17 progressor patients) is reported in the paper. Whether ophthalmopathy could be predicted prospectively was tested in an independent validation cohort made up of some 20 hyperthyroidism patients plus 17 patients who later progressed to ophthalmopathy.

What the research found in general, with its limitations: Sample size was not statistically predetermined, and investigators were not blinded to group allocation. In cross-validation, a model built on a 13 V-J signature told ophthalmopathy apart from stable hyperthyroidism with less than 90% sensitivity and 81% to 82% specificity, and in testing the same model reached 80%/75%. In validation, the model predicted progression to ophthalmopathy with around 71% sensitivity and about 72% specificity, a median of 6.5 months before onset. Most expanded thyroid clonotypes (frequency above 0.001) were also detected in blood, suggesting blood repertoires may reflect thyroid immune responses.

The sequenced sample consisted of peripheral blood or thyroid tissue (not recorded which). The sequence was obtained from an adult woman with Graves' disease, either hyperthyroidism or ophthalmopathy (not recorded which). The chain couples TRBV12-3 or TRBV12-4 to TRBJ1-5; 7 central bases correspond to TRBD1. The nucleotides read TGTGCCAGCAGGGTTGGGACAGCAGACGCCCAGCATTTT. Its translation reads: CASRVGTADAQHF.